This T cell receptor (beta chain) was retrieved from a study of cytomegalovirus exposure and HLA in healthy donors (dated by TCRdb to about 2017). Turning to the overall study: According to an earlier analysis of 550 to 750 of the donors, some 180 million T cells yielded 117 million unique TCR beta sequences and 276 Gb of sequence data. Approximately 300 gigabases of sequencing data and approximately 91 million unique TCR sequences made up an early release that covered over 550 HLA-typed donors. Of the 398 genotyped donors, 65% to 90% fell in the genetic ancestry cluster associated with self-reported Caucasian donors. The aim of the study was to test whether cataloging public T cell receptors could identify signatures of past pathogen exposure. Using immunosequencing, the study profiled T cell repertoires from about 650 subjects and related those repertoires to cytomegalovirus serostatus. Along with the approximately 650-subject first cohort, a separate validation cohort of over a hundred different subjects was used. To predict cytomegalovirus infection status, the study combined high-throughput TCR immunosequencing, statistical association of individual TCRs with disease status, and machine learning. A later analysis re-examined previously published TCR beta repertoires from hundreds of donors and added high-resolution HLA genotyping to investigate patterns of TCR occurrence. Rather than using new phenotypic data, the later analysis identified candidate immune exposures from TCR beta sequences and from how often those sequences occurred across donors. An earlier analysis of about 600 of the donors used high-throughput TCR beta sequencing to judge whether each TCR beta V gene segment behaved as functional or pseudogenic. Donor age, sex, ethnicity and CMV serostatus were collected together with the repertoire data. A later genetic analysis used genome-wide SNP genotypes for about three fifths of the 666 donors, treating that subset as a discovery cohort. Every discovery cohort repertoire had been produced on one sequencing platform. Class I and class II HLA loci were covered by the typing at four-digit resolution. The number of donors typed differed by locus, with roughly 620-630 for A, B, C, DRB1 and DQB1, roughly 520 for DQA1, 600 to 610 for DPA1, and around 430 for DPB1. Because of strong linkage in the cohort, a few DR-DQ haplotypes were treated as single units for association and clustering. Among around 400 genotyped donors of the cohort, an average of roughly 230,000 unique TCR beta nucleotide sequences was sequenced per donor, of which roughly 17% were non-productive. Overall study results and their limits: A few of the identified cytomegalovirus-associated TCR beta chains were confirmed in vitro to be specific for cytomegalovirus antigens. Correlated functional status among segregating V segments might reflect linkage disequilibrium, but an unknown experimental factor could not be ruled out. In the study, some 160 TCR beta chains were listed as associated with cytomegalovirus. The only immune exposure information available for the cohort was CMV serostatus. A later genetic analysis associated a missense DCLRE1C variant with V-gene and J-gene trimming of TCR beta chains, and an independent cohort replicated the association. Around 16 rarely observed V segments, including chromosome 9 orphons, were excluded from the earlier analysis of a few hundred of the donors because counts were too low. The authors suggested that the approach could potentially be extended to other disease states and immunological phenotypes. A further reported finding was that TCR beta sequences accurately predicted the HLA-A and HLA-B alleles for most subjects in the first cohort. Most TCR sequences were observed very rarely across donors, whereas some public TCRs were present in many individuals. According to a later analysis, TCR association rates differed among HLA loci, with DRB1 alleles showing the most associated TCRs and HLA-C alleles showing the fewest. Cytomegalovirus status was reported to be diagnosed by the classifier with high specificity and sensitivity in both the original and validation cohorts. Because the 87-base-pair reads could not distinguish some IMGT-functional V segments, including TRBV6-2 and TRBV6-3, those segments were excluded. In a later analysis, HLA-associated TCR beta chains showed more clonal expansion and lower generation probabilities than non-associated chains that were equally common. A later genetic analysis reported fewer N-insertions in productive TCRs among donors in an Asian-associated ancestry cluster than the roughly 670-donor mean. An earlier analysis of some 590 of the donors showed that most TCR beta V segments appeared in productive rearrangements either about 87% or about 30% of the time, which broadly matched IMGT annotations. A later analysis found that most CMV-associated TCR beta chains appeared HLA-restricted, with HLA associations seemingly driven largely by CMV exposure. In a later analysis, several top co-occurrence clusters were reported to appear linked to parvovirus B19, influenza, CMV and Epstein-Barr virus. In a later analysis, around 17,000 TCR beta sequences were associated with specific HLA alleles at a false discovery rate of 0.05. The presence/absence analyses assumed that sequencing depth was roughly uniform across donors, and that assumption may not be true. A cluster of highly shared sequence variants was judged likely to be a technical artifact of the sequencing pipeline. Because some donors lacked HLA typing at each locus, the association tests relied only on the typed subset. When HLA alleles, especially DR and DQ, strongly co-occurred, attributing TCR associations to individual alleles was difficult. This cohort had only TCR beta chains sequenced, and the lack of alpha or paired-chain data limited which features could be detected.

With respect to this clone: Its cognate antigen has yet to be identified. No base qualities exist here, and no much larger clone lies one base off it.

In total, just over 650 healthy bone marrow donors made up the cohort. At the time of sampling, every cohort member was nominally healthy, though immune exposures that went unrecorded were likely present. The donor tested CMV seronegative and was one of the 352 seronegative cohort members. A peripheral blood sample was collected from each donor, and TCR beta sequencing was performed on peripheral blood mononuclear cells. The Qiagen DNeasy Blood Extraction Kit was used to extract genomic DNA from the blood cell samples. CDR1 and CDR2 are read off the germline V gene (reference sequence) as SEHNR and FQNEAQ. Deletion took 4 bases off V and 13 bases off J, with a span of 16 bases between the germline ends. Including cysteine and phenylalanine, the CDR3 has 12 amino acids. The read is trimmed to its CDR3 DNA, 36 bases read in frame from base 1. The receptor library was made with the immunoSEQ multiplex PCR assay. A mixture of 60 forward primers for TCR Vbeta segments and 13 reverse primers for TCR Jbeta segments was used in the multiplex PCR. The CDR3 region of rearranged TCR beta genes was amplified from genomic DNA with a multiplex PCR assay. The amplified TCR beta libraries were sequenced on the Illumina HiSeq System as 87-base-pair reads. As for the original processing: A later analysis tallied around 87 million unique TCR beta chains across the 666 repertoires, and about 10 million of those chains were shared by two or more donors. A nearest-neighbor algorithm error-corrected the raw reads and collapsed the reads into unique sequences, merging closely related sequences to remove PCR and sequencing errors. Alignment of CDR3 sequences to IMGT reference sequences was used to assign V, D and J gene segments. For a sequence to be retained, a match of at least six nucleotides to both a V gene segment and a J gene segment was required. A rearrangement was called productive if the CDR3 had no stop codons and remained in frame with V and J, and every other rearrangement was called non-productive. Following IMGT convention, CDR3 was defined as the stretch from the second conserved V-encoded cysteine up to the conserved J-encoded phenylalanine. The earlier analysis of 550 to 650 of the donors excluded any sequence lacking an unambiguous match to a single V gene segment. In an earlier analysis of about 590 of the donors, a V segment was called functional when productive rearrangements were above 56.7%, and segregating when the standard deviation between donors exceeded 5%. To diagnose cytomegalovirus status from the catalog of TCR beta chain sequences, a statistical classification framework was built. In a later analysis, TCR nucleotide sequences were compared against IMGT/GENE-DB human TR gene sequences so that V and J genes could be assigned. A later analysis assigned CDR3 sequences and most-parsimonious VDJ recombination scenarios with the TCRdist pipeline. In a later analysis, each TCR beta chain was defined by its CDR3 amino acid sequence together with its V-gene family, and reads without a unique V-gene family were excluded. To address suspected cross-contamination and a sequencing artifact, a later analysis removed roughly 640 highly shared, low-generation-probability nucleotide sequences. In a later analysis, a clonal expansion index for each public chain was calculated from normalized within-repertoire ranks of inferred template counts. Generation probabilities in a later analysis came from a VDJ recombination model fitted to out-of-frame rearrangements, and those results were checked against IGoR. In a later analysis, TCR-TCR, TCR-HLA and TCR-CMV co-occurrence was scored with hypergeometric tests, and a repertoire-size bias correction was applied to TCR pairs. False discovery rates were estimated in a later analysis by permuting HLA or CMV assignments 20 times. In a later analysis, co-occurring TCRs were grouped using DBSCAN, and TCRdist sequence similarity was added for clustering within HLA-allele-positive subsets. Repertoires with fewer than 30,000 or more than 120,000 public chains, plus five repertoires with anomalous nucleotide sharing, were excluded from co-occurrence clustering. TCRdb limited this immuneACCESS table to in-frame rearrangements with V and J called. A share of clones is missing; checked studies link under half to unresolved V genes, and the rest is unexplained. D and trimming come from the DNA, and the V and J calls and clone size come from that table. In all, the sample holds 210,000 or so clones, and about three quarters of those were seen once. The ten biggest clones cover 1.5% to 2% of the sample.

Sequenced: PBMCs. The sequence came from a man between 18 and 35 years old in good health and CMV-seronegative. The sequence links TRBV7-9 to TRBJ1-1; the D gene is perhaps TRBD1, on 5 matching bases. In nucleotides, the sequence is TGTGCCAGCAGCTCGGAGGGACTGGAGGGTTTCTTT. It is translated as CASSSEGLEGFF.